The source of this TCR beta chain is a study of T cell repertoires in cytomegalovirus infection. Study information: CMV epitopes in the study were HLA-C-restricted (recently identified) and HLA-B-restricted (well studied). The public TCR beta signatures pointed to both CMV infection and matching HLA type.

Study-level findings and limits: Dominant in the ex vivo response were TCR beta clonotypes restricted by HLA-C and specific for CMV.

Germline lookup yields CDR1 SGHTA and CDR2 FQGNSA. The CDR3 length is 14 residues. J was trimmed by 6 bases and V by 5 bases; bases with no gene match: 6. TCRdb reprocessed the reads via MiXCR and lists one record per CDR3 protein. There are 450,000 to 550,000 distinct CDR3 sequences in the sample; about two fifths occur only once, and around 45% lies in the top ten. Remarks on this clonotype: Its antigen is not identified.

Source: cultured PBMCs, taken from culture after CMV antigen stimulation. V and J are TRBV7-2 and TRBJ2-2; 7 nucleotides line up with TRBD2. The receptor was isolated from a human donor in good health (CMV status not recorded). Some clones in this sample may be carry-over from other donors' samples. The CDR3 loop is CASSGLAGAGELFF. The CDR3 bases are TGTGCCAGCAGCGGCCTCGCGGGAGCCGGGGAGCTGTTTTTT.